One and the same sample provided the 30 T cell receptor delta chains below, sequenced in a study of gamma delta lymphoproliferative disorders and STAT genes. TCRdb re-called the multiplex PCR reads via CATT. The sample records more than 850 delta-chain clones, around 1.6% being singletons. Sequencing used genomic DNA taken from PBMCs of patients and controls. The sequenced sample consisted of blood. The receptors derive from a human donor in good health.

Notes on this clone: The TCRdb record carries a much larger clone's protein, which differs from this DNA's translation at residue 3; a read error is the likely cause, and the protein listed here is the DNA translation. The CDR3 sequence is CAGDTIPTPVLGDQTDKLIF. CDR3 nucleotides: TGTGCCGGTGACACGATTCCTACCCCGGTACTGGGGGATCAGACCGATAAACTCATCTTT. The V and J genes are TRDV2 and TRDJ1; 10 nucleotides align to TRDD3. This CDR3 region has 20 residues. CDR1 GEAIGNYY and CDR2 EKD come from the germline V gene.

This clone has more than one count but fewer than ten. The protein that TCRdb holds for this DNA derives from a much larger clone and differs from the translated DNA at residue 3, which likely indicates a read error; the protein shown here is translated from the DNA. The same CDR3 can be traced to other DNA sequences in this sample. This chain joins TRDV2 and TRDJ1; 7 bases match TRDD3. Looked up from germline, CDR1 is GEAIGNYY and CDR2 is EKD. The CDR3 covers 18 residues. The CDR3 coding sequence is TGTGCCAGTGACACCGTCGGGGGATTGGGAAAATACACCGATAAACTCATCTTT. This sequence encodes CASDTVGGLGKYTDKLIF.

This clone appeared many times. This DNA's translation and the protein TCRdb lists, from a much larger clone, do not match at residue 12, likely due to a read error; the protein shown is translated from the DNA. The sample has other DNA sequences that encode this CDR3 too. This sequence joins TRDV2 and TRDJ1, with D perhaps given as TRDD2 or TRDD3 (7 bases each). This CDR3 is 18 amino acids long. CDR1 and CDR2 (germline): GEAIGNYY, EKD. The V and J ends lost 1 base and 1 base respectively, with 21 bases between them. CDR3 nucleotide sequence: TGTGCCTGTGACACTCCCTTCCTTGGGGGGATTGGCACCGATAAACTCATCTTT. Residues: CACDTPFLGGIGTDKLIF.

For this clone: The protein TCRdb gives is from a much larger clone and does not agree with this DNA's translation at residue 16, likely a read error; the protein shown here comes from the DNA. The chain carries TRDV1 and TRDJ1, with 10 bases matching TRDD3. CDR3 size: 21 residues. CDR1 and CDR2 (germline): TSWWSYY, QGS. The V and J ends lost 5 bases and 4 bases, in that order; junction bases with no gene match: 25. CDR3 nucleotide sequence: TGTGCTCTTGGGAACACACAGGGGGCTGGGGGATATAAAACGTGGATCGATAAACTCATCTTT. Translated, it gives CALGNTQGAGGYKTWIDKLIF.

Regarding this clone: The TCRdb record carries a much larger clone's protein, which differs from this DNA's translation at residue 3; a read error is the likely cause, and the protein listed here is the DNA translation. The chain is built from TRDV2 and TRDJ2; the match to TRDD3 covers 7 bases. The CDR3 spans 18 residues. CDR1 is GEAIGNYY, CDR2 EKD, per germline. CDR3 protein: CARDAVGDQGPETAQLFF. As DNA, the CDR3 is TGTGCCCGTGACGCGGTGGGGGACCAAGGGCCGGAGACAGCACAACTCTTCTTT.

By share, this clone ranks as medium-sized. A far larger clone is one nucleotide away, so this likely arose from a read error. The chain employs TRDV2 and TRDJ1; TRDD3 might be the D (5 bases). The CDR3 consists of 17 residues. With 3 bases removed from V and 1 base from J, the gap between germline ends came to 20 bases. CDR1 and CDR2 (germline): GEAIGNYY, EKD. The CDR3 DNA sequence: TGTGCCTGTGACCCAGTCGAGGGAGAGGGGGGCACCGATAAACTCATCTTT. The encoded protein is CACDPVEGEGGTDKLIF.

This clone appeared a few times. TCRdb shows a much larger clone's protein in place of this DNA's translation, and the two differ at residue 4, likely through a read error; the protein shown is translated from the DNA. This sequence joins TRDV2 and TRDJ3, with TRDD3 matching over 9 bases. Germline V gene sequence: CDR1 GEAIGNYY, CDR2 EKD. This CDR3 contains 21 residues. The CDR3 region is CACNTTGTGGVPTWDTRQMFF. In DNA, the CDR3 is TGTGCCTGTAACACAACGGGAACTGGGGGAGTACCCACCTGGGACACCCGACAGATGTTTTTC.

This clone has just a few counts. A far larger clone is off by one base, so a read error is likely. At the DNA level, this CDR3 is encoded by other sequences in the same sample as well. This chain joins TRDV2 and TRDJ1, with D possibly being TRDD2 or TRDD3 (7 bases each). This CDR3 comprises 18 residues. Germline CDR1 GEAIGNYY, CDR2 EKD. V lost 4 bases, J lost 0 bases, and 23 bases lay in between. CDR3 region: CACDTPFLGGIDTDKLIF. In DNA form, the CDR3 reads TGTGCCTGTGATACTCCCTTCCTTGGGGGGATTGACACCGATAAACTCATCTTT.

Notes on this clone: TCRdb records a much larger clone's protein for this DNA, with a difference at residue 10 that likely arises from a read error; the protein given is the translation of the DNA. The chain carries TRDV1 and TRDJ1; 13 positions agree with TRDD3. Germline V gene sequence: CDR1 TSWWSYY, CDR2 QGS. The CDR3 is 27 amino acids. CDR3 residues: CALGERFSFRVKYWGIREHRDTDKLIF. The CDR3 bases are TGTGCTCTTGGGGAAAGATTTTCCTTCCGTGTGAAATACTGGGGGATACGCGAACACCGGGACACCGATAAACTTATCTTT.

This clone was seen only a few times. The amino acid sequence in TCRdb belongs to a much larger clone and departs from this DNA's translation at residue 5, likely a sequencing read error; the sequence shown is translated from the DNA. The CDR3 region has the DNA TGTGCTCTTGGGAATCAAAGTTATTCCTTACGATGGAAATACACCGATAAACTCATCTTT. This encodes CALGNQSYSLRWKYTDKLIF. This chain connects TRDV1 to TRDJ1, with D perhaps matching TRDD1 or TRDD2 (5 bases each). In germline, CDR1 is TSWWSYY, CDR2 QGS. The CDR3 runs to 20 residues. V lost 5 bases and J lost 0, with 28 bases in between.

This clone was seen at least ten times. A far larger clone is one nucleotide away, so this likely arose from a read error. This specimen includes other DNA sequences encoding the same CDR3. The V and J genes are TRDV2 and TRDJ1; tentatively, D is TRDD3 (6 bases). This CDR3 contains 18 residues. Germline values: CDR1 GEAIGNYY, CDR2 EKD. V was cut by 0 bases and J by 0 bases, with 19 bases left in between. The CDR3 DNA reads as TGTGCCTGTGACACCGTCGGGGGACTGGGAAAGTACACCGATAAACTCATCTTT. It codes for CACDTVGGLGKYTDKLIF.

Concerning this clone itself: The protein recorded in TCRdb matches a much larger clone and deviates from this DNA's translation at residue 6, suggesting a read error; the protein here is obtained by translating the DNA. The V call is TRDV1, the J call TRDJ1; perhaps TRDD3 as D (6 bases). CDR1 and CDR2 from the germline V gene are TSWWSYY and QGS. The V end was cut by 4 bases, the J end by 1 base, with 13 bases between. CDR3 length: 15 amino acids. The CDR3 loop reads CALGGFWGVTDKLIF. CDR3 coding DNA: TGTGCTCTTGGGGGGTTCTGGGGTGTCACCGATAAACTCATCTTT.

This clone has ten or more counts. The TCRdb protein comes from a much larger clone and disagrees with this DNA's translation at residue 9, likely due to a read error; the protein given here is derived from the DNA. The chain combines TRDV2 with TRDJ3, with TRDD3 identical over 7 bases. CDR3 length: 21 amino acids. The V gene end was trimmed by 2 bases and the J gene end by 2 bases; junction bases not matched to a gene: 17. Germline V lookup: CDR1 GEAIGNYY, CDR2 EKD. The CDR3 reads CACDKGWGVRESTWDTRQMFF. Written as DNA, the CDR3 is TGTGCCTGTGACAAGGGCTGGGGGGTACGCGAGTCCACCTGGGACACCCGACAGATGTTTTTC.

This clone showed up just a few times. The protein TCRdb lists belongs to a much larger clone and differs from this DNA's translation at residue 11, which points to a read error; the protein shown is made from the DNA. This rearrangement joins TRDV2 to TRDJ1; 7 nucleotides line up with TRDD3. This CDR3 is built from 18 residues. V lost 0 bases, J lost 1 base, and 13 bases stayed unmatched. From germline, CDR1 is GEAIGNYY and CDR2 EKD. CDR3 bases: TGTGCCTGTGACACCGTTTCTACCGGGGGATGTTCCACCGATAAACTCATCTTT. Its translation is CACDTVSTGGCSTDKLIF.

This clone is medium-sized within its sample. This is likely an artifact of a read error, given a far larger clone one base away. The chain carries TRDV2 and TRDJ1; 11 positions agree with TRDD3. J was trimmed by 1 base and V by 3 bases; bases with no gene match: 12. The CDR3 spans 18 residues. Germline lookup yields CDR1 GEAIGNYY and CDR2 EKD. Written as DNA, the CDR3 is TGTGCCTGTGACGCCGTTTCTACTGGGGGATATTCCACCGATAAACTCATCTTT. Translated, it gives CACDAVSTGGYSTDKLIF.

In its sample, this clone was seen many times. It differs at one base from a far larger clone, so likely a read error. The same CDR3 also results from other DNA sequences found in this sample. The gene calls are TRDV2 and TRDJ3, with 12 positions matching TRDD3. The CDR3 covers 21 residues. Looked up from germline, CDR1 is GEAIGNYY and CDR2 is EKD. This CDR3 reads CACDKGWGIRESTWDTRQMFF. The DNA of the CDR3 is TGTGCCTGTGACAAGGGCTGGGGGATACGCGAGTCCACCTGGGACACTCGACAGATGTTTTTC.

This clone is classed as large. Other DNA sequences in this specimen translate into the identical CDR3. For the CDR3, the DNA is TGTGCCTGTGACGGACTAGAGGGGGGGAGTGACTACACCGATAAACTCATCTTT. This translates into CACDGLEGGSDYTDKLIF. The V gene is TRDV2, the J gene TRDJ1; D may be TRDD3 (6 bases). V lost 3 bases, J lost 0 bases, and 22 bases lay in between. The CDR3 runs 18 residues. In germline, CDR1 is GEAIGNYY, CDR2 EKD.

This clone was counted a few times. A far larger clone is one nucleotide away, so this likely arose from a read error. Within the sample, other DNA sequences also encode this same CDR3. J is TRDJ2 and V is TRDV2; 7 bases line up with TRDD3. Germline CDR1 is GEAIGNYY and CDR2 is EKD. CDR3 length equals 18 residues. Written as DNA, the CDR3 is TGTGCTTGTGACGCGGTGGGGGACCAAGGGCCGGAGACAGCACAACTCTTCTTT. Amino acids: CACDAVGDQGPETAQLFF.

With regard to this clone: TCRdb shows a much larger clone's protein in place of this DNA's translation, and the two differ at residue 17, likely through a read error; the protein shown is translated from the DNA. This chain joins TRDV1 and TRDJ1; 10 bases are a match to TRDD3. The CDR3 length is 21 residues. Germline-derived CDR1 and CDR2 are TSWWSYY and QGS. The CDR3 sequence is CALGNTQGAGGYKTWTEKLIF. In nucleotides, the CDR3 is TGTGCTCTTGGGAACACACAGGGGGCTGGGGGATATAAAACGTGGACCGAGAAACTCATCTTT.

As for this clone: It is likely a read error: a sequence one base away is far more abundant. The sample holds other DNA sequences that translate to the same CDR3. The rearrangement joins TRDV1 to TRDJ1; 7 nucleotides align to TRDD3. After removal of 4 bases from V and 2 bases from J, the junction contained 7 bases not matched to a gene. The CDR3 has 15 amino acids. Germline CDR1 and CDR2: TSWWSYY and QGS. CDR3 loop: CALGGYWGVTDKLIF. The DNA of the CDR3 is TGTGCTCTTGGGGGGTACTGGGGTGTTACCGATAAACTCATCTTT.

On this clone: A far larger clone differs by one base, so this is likely a read error. Other DNA sequences within the sample encode an identical CDR3. This chain uses TRDV2 with TRDJ3, with D possibly matching TRDD3 (5 bases). The V end was cut by 1 base, the J end by 2 bases, with 23 bases between. This CDR3 is 21 amino acids long. CDR1 and CDR2 from the germline V gene are GEAIGNYY and EKD. The CDR3 coding sequence is TGTGCCTGTGACACAACGGGAACTGGAGGAGTACCCACCTGGGACACCCGACAGATGTTTTTC. Its translation is CACDTTGTGGVPTWDTRQMFF.

This clone was picked up many times. A read error is likely here: a far larger clone is one base away. Other DNA sequences of this sample code for an identical CDR3. The J gene is TRDJ1, the V gene TRDV2; 10 positions match TRDD3. This CDR3 is 20 amino acids long. The germline V gene encodes CDR1 GEAIGNYY and CDR2 EKD. In nucleotides, the CDR3 is TGTGCCTGTGACACGATTCCTACCCCGGTACTGGGGGATCAGACCGATAAGCTCATCTTT. This translates into CACDTIPTPVLGDQTDKLIF.

Concerning this clone: The protein given by TCRdb reflects a much larger clone and differs at residue 6 from this DNA's translation, likely from a read error; the protein shown is the DNA's translation. This chain uses TRDV1 with TRDJ1; D is possibly TRDD3 (6 bases). Trimming stripped 4 bases from V and 1 base from J, with 13 bases between. The CDR3 length is 15 residues. Germline loops: CDR1 TSWWSYY, CDR2 QGS. In DNA form, the CDR3 reads TGTGCTCTTGGGGGGTGCTGGGGTGTCACCGATAAACTCATCTTT. Its translation is CALGGCWGVTDKLIF.

This clone is medium-sized. A far larger clone is a single base away, which makes a read error likely. Other DNA sequences within the sample encode an identical CDR3. The gene calls are TRDV2 and TRDJ1; TRDD3 aligns across 11 bases. This CDR3 has 18 residues. The V gene's germline CDR1 is GEAIGNYY and CDR2 EKD. J was trimmed by 1 base and V by 0 bases; bases with no gene match: 9. The CDR3 here is CACDTVSTGGYSTDKLIF. CDR3 coding DNA: TGTGCCTGTGACACCGTCTCTACTGGGGGATATTCCACCGATAAACTCATCTTT.

This clone was found many times. This DNA's translation and the protein TCRdb lists, from a much larger clone, do not match at residue 8, likely due to a read error; the protein shown is translated from the DNA. The chain joins TRDV2 to TRDJ2; D possibly corresponds to TRDD3 (6 bases). V gave up 3 bases and J gave up 4 bases, with 23 bases separating them. The germline gives CDR1 GEAIGNYY, CDR2 EKD. This CDR3 spans 18 amino acids. CDR3 in amino acids: CACDAVGGQGPETAQLFF. Here the CDR3 DNA reads TGTGCCTGTGACGCGGTGGGGGGCCAAGGGCCGGAGACAGCACAACTCTTCTTT.

As concerns this clone: With a far larger clone one base away, a read error is the likely cause. At the DNA level, this CDR3 is encoded by other sequences in the same sample as well. This chain joins TRDV2 and TRDJ1; 7 bases align to TRDD3. The CDR3 extends over 18 amino acids. Trimming removed 0 bases from V and 0 bases from J; junction bases left unmatched: 12. Germline lookup yields CDR1 GEAIGNYY and CDR2 EKD. The CDR3 DNA reads TGTGCCTGTGACACCGTCGGGGGATTGGGGAAGTACACCGATAAACTCATCTTT. It specifies CACDTVGGLGKYTDKLIF.

This clone was observed a few times. The protein recorded in TCRdb matches a much larger clone and deviates from this DNA's translation at residue 3, suggesting a read error; the protein here is obtained by translating the DNA. The chain is built from TRDV2 and TRDJ1, with 7 positions matching TRDD3. CDR3 length equals 18 residues. Germline V CDR1 and CDR2: GEAIGNYY, EKD. Written as DNA, the CDR3 is TGTGCCTATGACACCGTCGGGGGATTGGGAAAGTACACCGATAAACTCATCTTT. The encoded protein is CAYDTVGGLGKYTDKLIF.

This clone was observed a handful of times. A far larger clone lies a single base away; this is likely a read error. The sample contains more than one DNA sequence encoding this CDR3. The V call is TRDV2, the J call TRDJ1, with D perhaps TRDD2 or TRDD3 (7 bases each). The germline V gene has CDR1 GEAIGNYY and CDR2 EKD. This CDR3 has 18 amino acids. The CDR3 region has the DNA TGTGCCTGTGACACTCCCTTCCTTGGGGGGATTGACACCGATAAACTTATCTTT. As protein: CACDTPFLGGIDTDKLIF.

By share, this clone counts as medium-sized. A far larger clone is one base from this, pointing to a likely read error. The gene calls are TRDV2 and TRDJ1, with 8 bases fitting TRDD3. The CDR3 has 15 amino acids. V lost 3 bases, J lost 1 base, and 6 bases stayed unmatched. CDR1 and CDR2 (germline): GEAIGNYY, EKD. The CDR3 protein is CACDELTGGTDKLIF. CDR3 bases: TGTGCCTGTGACGAACTTACTGGGGGCACCGATAAACTCATCTTT.

Concerning this clone: The translation of this DNA and the TCRdb protein of a much larger clone differ at residue 13, probably owing to a read error; the protein shown here is translated from the DNA. The chain combines TRDV1 with TRDJ1, with D possibly matching TRDD2 (5 bases). This CDR3 region has 20 residues. The V end lost 3 bases, the J end lost 0 bases, and 26 bases lay between the germline ends. Germline V lookup: CDR1 TSWWSYY, CDR2 QGS. The CDR3 here is CALGDQSYSLRWEYTDKLIF. In DNA, the CDR3 is TGTGCTCTTGGGGATCAAAGTTATTCCTTACGATGGGAATACACCGATAAACTCATCTTT.